This TCR beta chain was found in a study of blood T cell repertoires in COVID-19. For the study at large: The samples span acute and convalescent COVID-19 from the United States, Italy and Spain. Sources were T cells, B-cell-depleted T cells, or PBMCs; the material itself was cDNA or gDNA.

As handled by the study authors: By means of reference gene primer amplification, nucleated cell counts were estimated. Repertoires were generated with immunoSEQ multiplex PCR, while TCRdb's copy carries only in-frame clones and drops some. That table supplies the V and J calls and clone size; D and trimming were determined from the DNA. The table records some 270,000 clones, roughly 81% of them present only once. Individuals drawn from approximately 26 US areas were about 18 to 100 years old. The CDR3 runs to 14 residues. Per germline, CDR1 SNHLY and CDR2 FYNNEI. V was shortened by 1 base and J by 0 bases, with 4 bases between the two germline ends.

The sample was PBMCs or T cells enriched from blood (not recorded which). The source of this sequence is a woman aged 45 to 65 who had been exposed to COVID-19. The chain carries TRBV2 and TRBJ2-1; no reliable D call. CDR3 protein: CASSEGSSYNEQFF. CDR3 in DNA: TGTGCCAGCAGTGAAGGGAGCTCCTACAATGAGCAGTTCTTC.